Shown below are 20 T cell receptor beta chains from a single sample sequenced in a study of blood T cell repertoires in COVID-19. Profiled with immunoSEQ multiplex PCR; TCRdb holds only in-frame clones, not every one. The sample records 250,000 to 400,000 clones, approximately 91% being singletons. Sequencing used PBMCs or T cells enriched from blood (not recorded which). Every receptor here comes from a man in his sixties who had recovered from COVID-19.

The chain uses TRBV6-5 and TRBJ2-7; 10 positions match TRBD1. The CDR3 has 13 residues. Trimming took 8 bases from V and 5 from J; bases not matched to a gene: 6. Germline CDR1 and CDR2: MNHEY and SVGAGI. The CDR3 spells CASVGTGAHEQYF. The CDR3 DNA reads TGTGCCAGCGTGGGGACAGGGGCCCACGAGCAGTACTTC.

The V and J genes are TRBV6-5 and TRBJ1-5; D is undetermined. The V end lost 4 bases, the J end lost 6 bases, and 13 bases lay between the germline ends. There are 14 residues in the CDR3. Per the germline V gene, CDR1 is MNHEY and CDR2 is SVGAGI. CDR3 sequence (DNA): TGTGCCAGCAGTTTACTCGATGGAGGTCAGCCCCAGCATTTT. Amino acids: CASSLLDGGQPQHF.

The rearrangement links TRBV30 to TRBJ1-2; maybe TRBD1 (6 bases). Germline V CDR1 and CDR2: GTSNPN, SVGIG (reference sequence). The CDR3 totals 11 residues. The CDR3 sequence is CTGHPLYGYTF. As DNA, the CDR3 is TGTACGGGACATCCCTTATATGGCTACACCTTC.

The chain couples TRBV7-9 to TRBJ2-7; 10 bases map to TRBD1. This CDR3 spans 14 amino acids. J lost 4 bases, V lost 6 bases, and 6 bases had no gene match. Looked up from germline, CDR1 is SEHNR and CDR2 is FQNEAQ (reference sequence). CDR3 sequence: CASSVGTGDYEQYF. CDR3 DNA: TGTGCCAGCAGTGTCGGGACAGGGGATTACGAGCAGTACTTC. The whole variable domain, remainder taken from reference TRBV7-9 and TRBJ2-7, is DTGVSQNPRHKITKRGQNVTFRCDPISEHNRLYWYRQTLGQGPEFLTYFQNEAQLEKSRLLSDRFSAERPKGSFSTLEIQRTEQGDSAMYLCASSVGTGDYEQYFGPGTRLTVT.

This clone appeared a single time. The V and J genes are TRBV7-2 and TRBJ2-2; the match to TRBD1 covers 9 bases. V lost 3 bases and J lost 2; bases outside the gene matches: 1. CDR1 is SGHTA and CDR2 is FQGNSA in the germline V gene. CDR3 length: 15 residues. DNA for the CDR3: TGTGCCAGCAGCTTGGACAGGGGAAACACCGGGGAGCTGTTTTTT. This sequence encodes CASSLDRGNTGELFF.

The rearrangement links TRBV19 to TRBJ1-3, with no clear D. With 7 bases removed from V and 0 bases from J, the gap between germline ends came to 10 bases. The germline V gene encodes CDR1 LNHDA and CDR2 SQIVND (reference sequence). This CDR3 region has 14 residues. The CDR3 coding sequence is TGTGCCAGTACCAAGAGATCCTCTGGAAACACCATATATTTT. As protein: CASTKRSSGNTIYF. Looking up the rest from reference TRBV19 and TRBJ1-3 gives the full variable domain: DGGITQSPKYLFRKEGQNVTLSCEQNLNHDAMYWYRQDPGQGLRLIYYSQIVNDFQKGDIAEGYSVSREKKESFPLTVTSAQKNPTAFYLCASTKRSSGNTIYFGEGSWLTVV.

This clone appeared a single time. The rearrangement uses TRBV5-1 and TRBJ2-7; 7 nucleotides agree with TRBD2. CDR1 SGHRS and CDR2 YFSETQ come from the germline V gene. The CDR3 sequence is 15 residues long. Trimming took 4 bases from V and 0 from J; bases not matched to a gene: 7. The CDR3 sequence: CASSKSGINSYEQYF. The CDR3 DNA is TGCGCCAGCAGCAAGAGCGGGATAAACTCCTACGAGCAGTACTTC.

The chain recombines TRBV30 with TRBJ2-1; 12 bases align to TRBD2. The ends lost 4 bases at V and 8 bases at J; junction bases unmatched: 6. CDR1 is GTSNPN and CDR2 is SVGIG in the germline V gene (reference sequence). The length of the CDR3 is 14 residues. The CDR3 DNA is TGTGCCTGGAAGGCGGGACTAGCGGGCCATGAGCAGTTCTTC. It encodes CAWKAGLAGHEQFF.

The rearrangement joins TRBV5-1 to TRBJ1-1; weak D call: TRBD1 (6 bases). Germline CDR1 is SGHRS and CDR2 is YFSETQ. This CDR3 contains 14 residues. The V gene lost 4 bases and the J gene lost 4 bases, with 14 bases spanning the gap. The CDR3 nucleotides read TGCGCCAGCAGCGATACAGGGTTAGGCACTGAAGCTTTCTTT. It specifies CASSDTGLGTEAFF.

The CDR3 protein is CAWSGPTGRTGELFF. DNA of the CDR3: TGTGCCTGGAGTGGTCCTACCGGGAGGACCGGGGAGCTGTTTTTT. V and J are TRBV30 and TRBJ2-2, with 7 bases lining up with TRBD2. Per the germline V gene, CDR1 is GTSNPN and CDR2 is SVGIG (reference sequence). The CDR3 extends over 15 amino acids. V was pared by 1 base and J by 5 bases, with 7 bases of the junction left unmatched.

CDR3 DNA: TGCGCCAGCAGCTTGGCCGTTCAGCAGGGCTACGAGCAGTACTTC. Protein sequence: CASSLAVQQGYEQYF. V gene TRBV5-1 combines with J gene TRBJ2-7; a possible D gene is TRBD1 (5 bases). Deletions cut 0 bases from V and 3 bases from J, with 13 bases between. Germline CDR1 and CDR2: SGHRS and YFSETQ. The CDR3 runs to 15 residues.

The rearrangement uses TRBV3-1 (or the pseudogene TRBV3-2) and TRBJ2-7, with 11 bases aligning to TRBD1. The CDR3 runs 18 residues. CDR1 is LGHDT and CDR2 is YNNKEL in the germline V gene (reference sequence). V lost 3 bases to trimming and J lost 3 bases; unmatched junction nucleotides: 13. In DNA, the CDR3 is TGTGCCAGCAGCCAGGGCGAGGACAGGGGGCGAAAGATCTACGAGCAGTACTTC. Its protein product is CASSQGEDRGRKIYEQYF.

This clone was counted between two and nine times. The chain combines TRBV6-6 with TRBJ2-5, with 9 bases identical to TRBD2. V trimming: 5 bases; J trimming: 5 bases; junction bases outside the gene matches: 15. The CDR3 is 17 amino acids. From germline, CDR1 is MNHNY and CDR2 SVGAGI (reference sequence). CDR3 sequence reads: CASSPLAGQAGQETQYF. CDR3 DNA sequence: TGTGCCAGCAGTCCGCTAGCGGGACAAGCAGGTCAGGAGACCCAGTACTTC.

DNA for the CDR3: TGCGCCAGCAGCCAATCCCTTGAGACAGGGGTCCCAGATACGCAGTATTTT. As protein: CASSQSLETGVPDTQYF. This sequence joins TRBV4-1 and TRBJ2-3, with 8 bases fitting TRBD1. With 2 bases clipped from V and 4 bases from J, the junction kept 11 bases outside the gene matches. CDR3 length: 17 residues. From germline, CDR1 is MGHRA and CDR2 YSYEKL.

This chain uses TRBV21-1 with TRBJ2-7; the table names TRBD2, a call not compared with the DNA. TRBV21-1 is a pseudogene locus. The CDR3 runs to 15 residues. This CDR3 reads CARLRGAGAPYEQYF. The CDR3 DNA sequence: TGTGCCAGACTCCGGGGGGCAGGGGCCCCCTACGAGCAGTACTTC.

The V call is TRBV5-1, the J call TRBJ2-2, with 13 nucleotides matching TRBD2. V shed 4 bases, J shed 6 bases, and the junction held 12 bases outside the gene matches. This CDR3 contains 18 residues. Germline values: CDR1 SGHRS, CDR2 YFSETQ. The CDR3 DNA reads TGCGCCAGCAGCCGAGGACTAGCGGGAGAAGGGCGGGCCGGGGAGCTGTTTTTT. Protein: CASSRGLAGEGRAGELFF.

V is TRBV5-1 and J is TRBJ2-7; 7 positions match TRBD1. The J segment lost 5 bases and the V segment lost 0 bases, leaving 5 bases of the junction unmatched. This CDR3 is 14 amino acids long. CDR1 is SGHRS, CDR2 YFSETQ, per germline. CDR3 protein: CASSLGTGVHEQYF. CDR3 sequence (DNA): TGCGCCAGCAGCTTGGGTACAGGGGTTCACGAGCAGTACTTC. Supplemented by reference TRBV5-1 and TRBJ2-7, the full variable domain reads KAGVTQTPRYLIKTRGQQVTLSCSPISGHRSVSWYQQTPGQGLQFLFEYFSETQRNKGNFPGRFSGRQFSNSRSEMNVSTLELGDSALYLCASSLGTGVHEQYFGPGTRLTVT.

V gene TRBV3-1 (or the pseudogene TRBV3-2) combines with J gene TRBJ2-1, with D uncertain. The CDR3 is 13 residues long. Trimming removed 4 bases at V and 4 bases at J, with 8 bases between. Per germline, CDR1 LGHDT and CDR2 YNNKEL (reference sequence). The CDR3 sequence is CASSRRQYNEQFF. For the CDR3, the DNA is TGTGCCAGCAGCCGTAGACAATACAATGAGCAGTTCTTC.

In this sample, this clone turned up once. The CDR3, as DNA: TGTGCCAGCAGCCAAACCGGGACTGGCAGAACCGGGGAGCTGTTTTTT. Residues: CASSQTGTGRTGELFF. This chain joins TRBV7-2 and TRBJ2-2; a weak D match, TRBD2 (6 bases). The CDR3 covers 16 residues. With 5 bases removed from V and 5 bases from J, the gap between germline ends came to 18 bases. CDR1 and CDR2 from the germline V gene are SGHTA and FQGNSA.

This clone was detected once. The rearrangement uses TRBV5-1 and TRBJ2-1, with 11 bases that match TRBD2. This CDR3 has 17 residues. V gave up 3 bases and J gave up 9 bases; unmatched junction bases: 14. Germline loops: CDR1 SGHRS, CDR2 YFSETQ. The CDR3 nucleotides read TGCGCCAGCAGCTCCGGCCTACTAGCGGGAGAGTGGGGTGAGCAGTTCTTC. This sequence encodes CASSSGLLAGEWGEQFF.